Presented here are 21 T cell receptor beta chains from one specimen sequenced in a study of T cell changes during pregnancy in multiple sclerosis. Sequencing used immunoSEQ multiplex PCR; TCRdb keeps in-frame clones, though not all of them. The data contain tens of thousands of clones, about 93% of them singletons. The specimen comprised peripheral blood, sampled in the first trimester of pregnancy. The origin of the receptors is a female donor with multiple sclerosis, enrolled in a pregnancy study.

This clone was recorded only once. The J gene is TRBJ1-3, the V gene TRBV9; no firm D call. The V gene lost 3 bases and the J gene lost 0 bases, with 7 bases spanning the gap. The CDR3 length is 14 residues. Germline assignment: CDR1 SGDLS and CDR2 YYNGEE. In nucleotides, the CDR3 is TGTGCCAGCAGCGCAGTTGCCTCTGGAAACACCATATATTTT. Translated, it gives CASSAVASGNTIYF.

The chain uses TRBV5-4 and TRBJ2-1; D call uncertain. From germline, CDR1 is SGHNT and CDR2 YYREEE (reference sequence). The CDR3 extends over 17 amino acids. Trimming shortened V by 4 bases and J by 6 bases, and 23 bases separated the two germline ends. The CDR3 reads CASSPSAGIPVSNEQFF. Here the CDR3 DNA reads TGTGCCAGCAGCCCATCGGCAGGAATACCGGTATCCAATGAGCAGTTCTTC.

This clone was counted only a few times. The chain joins TRBV9 to TRBJ2-1; TRBD1 agrees at 7 bases. Germline V CDR1 and CDR2: SGDLS, YYNGEE. The trim removed 0 bases at V and 10 bases at J, leaving 7 bases unmatched. This CDR3 comprises 14 residues. The CDR3 loop reads CASSVAYRGREQFF. CDR3 coding DNA: TGTGCCAGCAGCGTAGCCTACAGGGGCCGGGAGCAGTTCTTC.

V and J are TRBV30 and TRBJ1-5; 7 positions agree with TRBD1. V gave up 2 bases and J gave up 4 bases; unmatched junction bases: 5. The CDR3 has 14 residues. Germline CDR1 and CDR2: GTSNPN and SVGIG (reference sequence). The CDR3 region has the DNA TGTGCCTGGAGTCAAGGGACAGTAAATCAGCCCCAGCATTTT. Protein sequence: CAWSQGTVNQPQHF. Combining the CDR3 with reference TRBV30 and TRBJ1-5 gives the whole variable domain SQTIHQWPATLVQPVGSPLSLECTVEGTSNPNLYWYRQAAGRGLQLLFYSVGIGQISSEVPQNLSASRPQDRQFILSSKKLLLSDSGFYLCAWSQGTVNQPQHFGDGTRLSIL.

Regarding this clone: The sample carries other DNA sequences with the same CDR3. This chain uses TRBV19 with TRBJ1-2; D not certain. Germline V gene sequence: CDR1 LNHDA, CDR2 SQIVND (reference sequence). The CDR3 extends over 11 amino acids. V shed 7 bases and J shed 4 bases, with 7 bases lying between them. The CDR3 spells CASIGSYGYTF. DNA for the CDR3: TGTGCCAGTATCGGGAGCTATGGCTACACCTTC.

This clone was recorded only once. V gene TRBV7-3 combines with J gene TRBJ2-3, with a weak D call TRBD1 (5 bases). The germline gives CDR1 SGHTA, CDR2 FQGTGA. The CDR3 sequence is 14 residues long. V gave up 3 bases and J gave up 1 base, with 8 bases separating them. CDR3 coding DNA: TGTGCCAGCAGCTTGTTCAGGGGCACAGATACGCAGTATTTT. It yields the protein CASSLFRGTDTQYF.

The rearrangement uses TRBV4-2 and TRBJ2-2; 13 positions agree with TRBD2. In germline, CDR1 is LGHNA, CDR2 YNFKEQ. V shed 1 base, J shed 2 bases, and the junction held 7 bases outside the gene matches. The length of the CDR3 is 19 residues. The CDR3 DNA is TGTGCCAGCAGCCAAGGACTAGGGACTAGCGGGACAAACACCGGGGAGCTGTTTTTT. Amino acids: CASSQGLGTSGTNTGELFF.

This chain joins TRBV7-9 and TRBJ2-1; 14 bases fit TRBD2. Per the germline V gene, CDR1 is SEHNR and CDR2 is FQNEAQ (reference sequence). The V and J ends lost 4 bases and 8 bases, in that order; junction bases with no gene match: 4. The CDR3 is made up of 15 amino acids. CDR3 loop: CASSSTSGRGHEQFF. DNA for the CDR3: TGTGCCAGCAGCTCGACTAGCGGGAGGGGGCATGAGCAGTTCTTC.

This clone was seen only once. The chain couples TRBV27 to TRBJ2-7, with 7 positions matching TRBD1. After removal of 4 bases from V and 5 bases from J, the junction contained 8 bases not matched to a gene. The germline V gene has CDR1 MNHEY and CDR2 SMNVEV (reference sequence). The CDR3 spans 14 residues. The CDR3 spells CASSYRGPKHEQYF. Here the CDR3 DNA reads TGTGCCAGCAGTTACAGGGGCCCCAAGCACGAGCAGTACTTC.

The rearrangement joins TRBV13 to TRBJ2-3, with 8 positions matching TRBD2. Germline CDR1 reads PRHDT; CDR2 reads FYEKMQ (reference sequence). V dropped 1 base and J dropped 7; count of bases not matched to a gene: 10. This CDR3 is built from 16 residues. CDR3 loop: CASSLVGSGKLNTQYF. For the CDR3, the DNA is TGTGCCAGCAGCTTAGTAGGTAGCGGGAAGCTAAATACGCAGTATTTT.

The V gene is TRBV7-6, the J gene TRBJ1-4, with TRBD1 matching 9 bases. The CDR3 has 14 amino acids. J lost 7 bases, V lost 5 bases, and 5 bases had no gene match. Germline CDR1 is SGHVS and CDR2 is FNYEAQ. The CDR3 DNA follows: TGTGCCAGCAGCCAGGGGACAGGGACTGAAAAACTGTTTTTT. This codes for CASSQGTGTEKLFF.

The chain joins TRBV6-6 to TRBJ1-3; TRBD1 matches at 7 bases. CDR1 and CDR2 from the germline V gene are MNHNY and SVGAGI (reference sequence). The CDR3 runs 14 residues. Losses at the gene ends were 8 bases for V and 4 bases for J; bases not matched to a gene: 8. CDR3 coding DNA: TGTGCCAGCGGACGTTTGACAGGGGGAAACACCATATATTTT. Amino acid sequence: CASGRLTGGNTIYF.

The chain is built from TRBV28 and TRBJ2-7, with 8 positions matching TRBD2. The junction had 7 bases not matched to a gene; V was cut back by 5 bases and J by 1 base. From germline, CDR1 is MDHEN and CDR2 SYDVKM. The CDR3 is 15 residues long. CDR3 loop: CASSTLAGQSYEQYF. DNA for the CDR3: TGTGCCAGCAGTACGCTAGCGGGCCAGTCCTACGAGCAGTACTTC.

The gene calls are TRBV4-1 and TRBJ2-7; a weak D match, TRBD1 (5 bases). V was shortened by 8 bases and J by 1 base, with 12 bases between the two germline ends. The CDR3 consists of 13 residues. The germline V gene has CDR1 MGHRA and CDR2 YSYEKL. The CDR3 is CASSQVGSYEQYF. For the CDR3, the DNA is TGCGCCAGCTCACAGGTCGGATCCTACGAGCAGTACTTC.

The CDR3 DNA reads TGTGCCAGCAGCCCCCCGGGACTGGGGAACACCGGGGAGCTGTTTTTT. Residues: CASSPPGLGNTGELFF. This chain links TRBV11-2 with TRBJ2-2, with a possible D match to TRBD2 (6 bases). Trimming left V 5 bases short and J 1 base short, with 14 bases between. The CDR3 loop spans 16 amino acids. The germline V gene encodes CDR1 SGHAT and CDR2 FQNNGV. The full variable domain, in which reference TRBV11-2 and TRBJ2-2 provide the parts outside the CDR3, is EAGVAQSPRYKIIEKRQSVAFWCNPISGHATLYWYQQILGQGPKLLIQFQNNGVVDDSQLPKDRFSAERLKGVDSTLKIQPAKLEDSAVYLCASSPPGLGNTGELFFGEGSRLTVL.

The chain carries TRBV5-4 and TRBJ1-3; tentatively, D is TRBD1 (5 bases). The CDR3 contains 15 residues. V was shortened by 4 bases and J by 4 bases, with 15 bases between the two germline ends. CDR1 SGHNT and CDR2 YYREEE come from the germline V gene (reference sequence). CDR3 region: CASSNIGGVGNTIYF. As DNA, the CDR3 is TGTGCCAGCAGCAATATAGGAGGGGTAGGAAACACCATATATTTT.

The rearrangement uses TRBV27 and TRBJ1-5; D perhaps matches TRBD1 (6 bases). Germline CDR1 reads MNHEY; CDR2 reads SMNVEV (reference sequence). The CDR3 has 14 amino acids. The germline V and J ends were trimmed by 6 bases and 1 base, with 10 bases remaining between them. CDR3 loop: CASSPQGSNQPQHF. CDR3 in DNA: TGTGCCAGCAGCCCCCAGGGGAGCAATCAGCCCCAGCATTTT.

The chain carries TRBV11-2 and TRBJ2-7; D is unclear. CDR1 and CDR2 from the germline V gene are SGHAT and FQNNGV. V was shortened by 2 bases and J by 6 bases, with 11 bases between the two germline ends. The CDR3 contains 13 residues. The DNA of the CDR3 is TGTGCCAGCAGCTTACGTAACGCGTTCGAGCAGTACTTC. It codes for CASSLRNAFEQYF.

This chain connects TRBV7-6 to TRBJ2-1; no firm D call. The CDR3 contains 15 residues. Germline lookup yields CDR1 SGHVS and CDR2 FNYEAQ. The V end lost 5 bases, the J end lost 1 base, and 12 bases lay between the germline ends. CDR3 region: CASSPLYSSYNEQFF. In DNA, the CDR3 is TGTGCCAGCAGCCCGCTATATAGTTCCTACAATGAGCAGTTCTTC.

In nucleotides, the CDR3 is TGTGCCAGCAGTGTTGGACTAGCGGGATTCGATACGCAGTATTTT. It codes for CASSVGLAGFDTQYF. The chain uses TRBV2 and TRBJ2-3, with 12 bases that match TRBD2. There are 15 residues in the CDR3. Looked up from germline, CDR1 is SNHLY and CDR2 is FYNNEI. V dropped 4 bases and J dropped 6; count of bases not matched to a gene: 5.

This clone was counted once. The chain joins TRBV2 to TRBJ2-7; TRBD1 matches 10 bases. The CDR3 spans 13 residues. Per the germline V gene, CDR1 is SNHLY and CDR2 is FYNNEI. Trimming took 6 bases from V and 7 from J; bases not matched to a gene: 6. The DNA of the CDR3 is TGTGCCAGCAGGGGCGGACAGGGGGTTGAGCAGTACTTC. Translating it yields CASRGGQGVEQYF.